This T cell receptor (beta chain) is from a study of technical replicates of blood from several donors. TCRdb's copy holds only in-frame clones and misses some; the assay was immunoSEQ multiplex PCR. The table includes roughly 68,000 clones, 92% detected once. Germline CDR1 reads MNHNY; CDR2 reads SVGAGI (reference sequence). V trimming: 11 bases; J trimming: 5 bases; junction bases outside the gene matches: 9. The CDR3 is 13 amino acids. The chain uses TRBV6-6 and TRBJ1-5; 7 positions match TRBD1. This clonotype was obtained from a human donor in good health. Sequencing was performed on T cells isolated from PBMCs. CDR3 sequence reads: CAGKQGVDQPQHF. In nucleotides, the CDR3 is TGTGCCGGAAAGCAGGGGGTGGATCAGCCCCAGCATTTT.